The table lists the clone carrying this T cell receptor beta chain with a few counts. Its matching antigen is unknown. This entry belongs to a study of T cell repertoires in cytomegalovirus infection. TCRdb redid the calling of the reads with MiXCR, one entry per CDR3 protein. The table shows some 110,000 distinct CDR3 sequences, with about 9.4% occurring only once. The CDR3 is made up of 13 amino acids. V gave up 2 bases and J gave up 8 bases, with 10 bases separating them. Looked up from germline, CDR1 is SGHTA and CDR2 is FQGNSA. The genes are TRBV7-2 and TRBJ2-4; D uncertain. The receptor was derived from a human donor in good health (CMV status not recorded). Some clones in this sample may be carry-over from other donors' samples. Sequences were obtained from PBMCs, sequenced either directly or after in vitro stimulation (not recorded which). In DNA, the CDR3 is TGTGCCAGCAGCTTACCACCGTTATACATTCAGTACTTC. Protein: CASSLPPLYIQYF.